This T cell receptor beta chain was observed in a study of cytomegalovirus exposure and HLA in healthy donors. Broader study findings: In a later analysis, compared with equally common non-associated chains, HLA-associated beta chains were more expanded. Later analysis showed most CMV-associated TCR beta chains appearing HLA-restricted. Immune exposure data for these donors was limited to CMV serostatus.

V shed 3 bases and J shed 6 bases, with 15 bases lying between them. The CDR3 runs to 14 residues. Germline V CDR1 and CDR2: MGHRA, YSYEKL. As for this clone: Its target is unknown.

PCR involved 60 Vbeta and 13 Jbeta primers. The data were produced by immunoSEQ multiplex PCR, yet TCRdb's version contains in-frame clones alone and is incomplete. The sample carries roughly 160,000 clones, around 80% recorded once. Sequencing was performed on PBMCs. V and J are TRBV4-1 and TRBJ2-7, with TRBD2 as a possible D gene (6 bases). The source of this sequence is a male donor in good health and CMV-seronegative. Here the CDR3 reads CASSQSFAGLEQYF. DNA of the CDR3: TGCGCCAGCAGCCAGTCCTTTGCGGGGCTCGAGCAGTACTTC.